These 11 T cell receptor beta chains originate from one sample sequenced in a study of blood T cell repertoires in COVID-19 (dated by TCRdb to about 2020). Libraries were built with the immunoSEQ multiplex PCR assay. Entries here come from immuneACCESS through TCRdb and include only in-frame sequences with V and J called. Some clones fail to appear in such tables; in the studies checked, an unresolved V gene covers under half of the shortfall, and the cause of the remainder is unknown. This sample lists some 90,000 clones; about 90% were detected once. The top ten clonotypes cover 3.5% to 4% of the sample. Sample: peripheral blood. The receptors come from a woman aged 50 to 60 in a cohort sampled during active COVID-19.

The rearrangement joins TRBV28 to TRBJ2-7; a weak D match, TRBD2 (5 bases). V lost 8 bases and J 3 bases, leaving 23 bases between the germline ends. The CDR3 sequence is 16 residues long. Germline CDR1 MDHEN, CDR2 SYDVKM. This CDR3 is CASGGRLGSEVYEQYF. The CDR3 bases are TGTGCCAGCGGAGGACGTCTGGGATCCGAGGTCTACGAGCAGTACTTC.

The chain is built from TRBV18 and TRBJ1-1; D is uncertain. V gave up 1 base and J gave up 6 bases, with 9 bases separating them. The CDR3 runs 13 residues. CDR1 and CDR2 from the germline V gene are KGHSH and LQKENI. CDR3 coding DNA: TGTGCCAGCTCACCACGTTCTGGAGCTGAAGCTTTCTTT. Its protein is CASSPRSGAEAFF.

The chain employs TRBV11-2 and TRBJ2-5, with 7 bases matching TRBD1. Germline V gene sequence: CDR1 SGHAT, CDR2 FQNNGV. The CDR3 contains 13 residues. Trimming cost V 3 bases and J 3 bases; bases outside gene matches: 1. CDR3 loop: CASSFGTEETQYF. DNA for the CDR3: TGTGCCAGCAGCTTCGGGACAGAAGAGACCCAGTACTTC.

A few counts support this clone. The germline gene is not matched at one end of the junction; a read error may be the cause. DNA of the CDR3: TGTGCTAGCAGCTTAGGAGTCTCCTACGAGCAGTACTTC. Its protein product is CASSLGVSYEQYF. This sequence joins TRBV7-7 and TRBJ2-7; no clear D gene. The CDR3 is made up of 13 amino acids. From germline, CDR1 is SSHAT and CDR2 FNYEAQ (reference sequence).

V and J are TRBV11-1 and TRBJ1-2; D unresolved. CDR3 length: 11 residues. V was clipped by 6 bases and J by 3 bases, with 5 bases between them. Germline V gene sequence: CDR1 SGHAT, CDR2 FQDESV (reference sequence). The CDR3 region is CASSRDYGYTF. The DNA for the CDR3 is TGTGCCAGCAGTCGAGACTATGGCTACACCTTC.

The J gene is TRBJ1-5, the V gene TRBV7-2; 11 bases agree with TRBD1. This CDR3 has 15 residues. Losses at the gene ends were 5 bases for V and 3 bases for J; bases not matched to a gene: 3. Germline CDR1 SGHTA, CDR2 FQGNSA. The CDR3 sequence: CASSRDRGYNQPQHF. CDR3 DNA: TGTGCCAGCAGCCGGGACAGGGGGTACAATCAGCCCCAGCATTTT.

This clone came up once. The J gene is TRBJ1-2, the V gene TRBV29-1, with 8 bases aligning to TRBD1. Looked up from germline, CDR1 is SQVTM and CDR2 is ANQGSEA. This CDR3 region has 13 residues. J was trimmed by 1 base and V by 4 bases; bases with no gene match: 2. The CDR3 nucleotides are TGCAGCGTTGGAGGACAGGGTAACTATGGCTACACCTTC. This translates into CSVGGQGNYGYTF.

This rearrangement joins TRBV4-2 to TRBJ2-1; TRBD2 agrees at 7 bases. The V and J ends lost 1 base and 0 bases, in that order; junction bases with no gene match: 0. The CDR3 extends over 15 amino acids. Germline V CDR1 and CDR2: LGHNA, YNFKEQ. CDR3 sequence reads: CASSQASGSYNEQFF. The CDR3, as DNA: TGTGCCAGCAGCCAAGCTAGCGGCTCCTACAATGAGCAGTTCTTC.

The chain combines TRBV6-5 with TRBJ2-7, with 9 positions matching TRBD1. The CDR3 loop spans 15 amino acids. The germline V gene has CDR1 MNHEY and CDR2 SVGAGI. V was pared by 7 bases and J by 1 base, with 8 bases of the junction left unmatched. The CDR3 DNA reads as TGTGCCAGCACCATAGATGGGACAGGGTCCTACGAGCAGTACTTC. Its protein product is CASTIDGTGSYEQYF.

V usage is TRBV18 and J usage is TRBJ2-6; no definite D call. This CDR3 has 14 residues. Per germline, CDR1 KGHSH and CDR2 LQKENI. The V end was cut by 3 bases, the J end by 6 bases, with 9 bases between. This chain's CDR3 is CASSPTRSANVLTF. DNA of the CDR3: TGTGCCAGCTCACCGACAAGATCGGCCAACGTCCTGACTTTC.

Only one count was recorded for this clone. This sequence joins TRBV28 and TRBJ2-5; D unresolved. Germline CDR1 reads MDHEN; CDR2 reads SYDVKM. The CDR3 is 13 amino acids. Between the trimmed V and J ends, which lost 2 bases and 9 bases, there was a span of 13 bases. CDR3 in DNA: TGTGCCAGCAGTTTACGGGTGTCTACTCCCCAGTACTTC. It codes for CASSLRVSTPQYF.